This T cell receptor beta chain originates from a study of blood T cell repertoires in COVID-19 (dated by TCRdb to 2020 to 2022). In the study overall: Collaborator samples came from the United States, Italy and Spain and covered acute and convalescent phases of COVID-19. A de-identified subject ID, COVID-19 status, age in years and sex were almost always included in the sample metadata. The prospective study material was composed of cDNA or gDNA derived from T cells, B-cell-depleted T cells, or PBMCs. Deeply sampled blood TCRbeta repertoires from subjects exposed to, actively infected with, or recovered from COVID-19 were included in the dataset. Samples came from the ongoing ImmuneRACE study (first 160 participants) plus 1,254 subjects from 6 global collaborators. Where HLA class I and class II types were available, the types were taken from metadata supplied by the sample provider, not from assay-based typing. The repertoires were made available in a free public database intended to serve as a resource for research on the immune response to SARS-CoV-2. Study-wide conclusions, independent of this receptor: The amount of clinical and demographic metadata varied by source and participant and was provided uncurated.

Note on this clone: This clone's antigen is unknown. Base qualities were left out, and no much larger clone turns up one base away.

The immunoSEQ Assay, a bias-controlled multiplex PCR, was used to amplify TCRbeta CDR3 regions from genomic DNA. On the authors' methods: Nucleated cell counts per sample were estimated from amplification of reference gene primers within the assay. To quantify the absolute abundance of each unique TCRbeta CDR3 rearrangement, sequence reads were collapsed and filtered. For each sample, productive Simpson clonality was calculated by taking the square root of Simpson's diversity index across productive rearrangements. TCRdb holds this immuneACCESS table with in-frame rearrangements only. Some clones are missing; in checked studies, unresolved V genes explain under half, and the rest has no known cause. That table is the source of V, J and clone size, and D and trimming were worked out from the DNA. The sample includes roughly 100,000 clones, with 85% observed a single time. The ten most abundant clones make up 3.5% to 5% of the sample.

Whole blood was collected in K2EDTA tubes by collaborating institutions according to the institutions' own protocols. For TCRbeta analysis, collaborator samples were shipped as frozen whole blood, as isolated PBMCs, or as DNA extracted from either sample type. The CDR3 goes from the cysteine to the phenylalanine over 13 residues. The CDR3 DNA has 39 bases and is translated from base 1. V sheds 5 bases and J sheds 3 bases, leaving 10 bases between their ends. CDR1 and CDR2, per the germline V gene, are SGHTA and FQGTGA. Input material: peripheral blood. The rearranged segments are TRBV7-3 and TRBJ1-1; possibly the D gene is TRBD1, per 5 matching bases. The TCR sequence derives from a man aged 50 or older with acute or convalescent COVID-19. The DNA reads TGTGCCAGCAGCCCTCAGGGCTACACTGAAGCTTTCTTT. It translates to CASSPQGYTEAFF.